This T cell receptor beta chain was documented in a study of identifying expanded T cells in peripheral blood. General study points: Variance in clone template counts between approximately two-week samples significantly increased with total template count across all healthy donors. Over two and four weeks, about 15 and 19 clones changed, versus more than 1 between replicates.

In the case of this clone: Its antigen is unknown.

No infections or other immune events were documented during collection. From germline, CDR1 is SNHLY and CDR2 FYNNEI. There are 16 residues in the CDR3. The ends lost 4 bases at V and 5 bases at J; junction bases unmatched: 5. Produced via immunoSEQ multiplex PCR; TCRdb's table is partial and in-frame only. The table lists around 47,000 clones, around 82% of them singletons. The sample taken for sequencing was blood. This chain links TRBV2 with TRBJ2-2; TRBD2 matches at 12 bases. This TCR came from a person aged 18-70 years in good health. CDR3 sequence (DNA): TGTGCCAGCAGTGCTAGCGGGGGGGCAGTTACCGGGGAGCTGTTTTTT. The encoded protein is CASSASGGAVTGELFF.